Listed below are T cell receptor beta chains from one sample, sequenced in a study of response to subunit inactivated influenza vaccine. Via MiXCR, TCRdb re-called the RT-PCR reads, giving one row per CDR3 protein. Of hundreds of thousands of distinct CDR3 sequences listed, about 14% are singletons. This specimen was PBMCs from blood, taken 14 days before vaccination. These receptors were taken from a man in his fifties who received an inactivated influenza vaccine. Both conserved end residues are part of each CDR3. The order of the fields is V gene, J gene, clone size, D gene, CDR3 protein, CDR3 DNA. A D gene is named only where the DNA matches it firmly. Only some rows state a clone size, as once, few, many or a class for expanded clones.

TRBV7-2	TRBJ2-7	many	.	CASSLGGGGLTYEQYF	TGTGCCAGCAGCTTAGGGGGCGGGGGCCTCACCTACGAGCAGTACTTC
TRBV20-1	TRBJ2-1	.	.	CSAKTFTSPQQFF	TGCAGTGCTAAGACCTTTACTAGCCCTCAGCAGTTCTTC
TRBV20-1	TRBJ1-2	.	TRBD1	CCARGRQGAGYGYTF	TGCTGTGCTAGAGGGAGACAGGGGGCGGGCTATGGCTACACCTTC
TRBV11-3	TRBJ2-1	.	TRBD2	CASSYGGLGGNEQFF	TGTGCCAGCAGCTACGGGGGACTAGGTGGGAATGAGCAGTTCTTC
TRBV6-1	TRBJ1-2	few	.	CASSENQYYGYTF	TGTGCCAGCAGTGAAAATCAGTACTATGGCTACACCTTC
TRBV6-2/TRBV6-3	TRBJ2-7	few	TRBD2	CASSYLAGGGEQYF	TGTGCCAGCAGTTACCTAGCGGGAGGTGGAGAGCAGTACTTC
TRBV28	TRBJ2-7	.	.	CASSLLLEPYEQYF	TGTGCCAGCAGTTTATTGCTAGAACCCTACGAGCAGTACTTC
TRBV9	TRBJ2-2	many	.	CASSVVRGALPNTGELFF	TGTGCCAGCAGCGTAGTAAGGGGGGCCCTCCCTAACACCGGGGAGCTGTTTTTT
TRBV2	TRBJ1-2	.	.	CASTLGQGYTF	TGTGCCAGCACCCTAGGACAAGGCTACACCTTC
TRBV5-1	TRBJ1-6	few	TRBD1	CASSGGTGVTNNSPLHF	TGCGCCAGCAGCGGCGGGACAGGGGTCACGAATAATTCACCCCTCCACTTT
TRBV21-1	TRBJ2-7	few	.	CASSKKEQARGYEQYF	TGTGCCAGCAGCAAAAAGGAACAGGCGAGAGGGTACGAGCAGTACTTC
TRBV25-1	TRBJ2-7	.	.	CASSEGLEQYF	TGTGCCAGCAGTGAAGGTCTCGAGCAGTACTTC
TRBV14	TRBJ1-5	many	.	CASSEGGGQPQHF	TGTGCCAGCAGCGAGGGGGGGGGTCAGCCCCAGCATTTT
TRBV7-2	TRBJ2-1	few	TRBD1	CASRLTGTGRNEQFF	TGTGCCAGCAGACTTACCGGGACAGGGCGGAATGAGCAGTTCTTC
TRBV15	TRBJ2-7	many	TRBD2	CATSRDPRSGGSYEQYF	TGTGCCACCAGCAGAGACCCTCGTAGCGGGGGTTCCTACGAGCAGTACTTC
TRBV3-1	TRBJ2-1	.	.	CASSQDWNDPSRLEQFF	TGTGCCAGCAGCCAAGATTGGAACGACCCGAGCCGTCTTGAGCAGTTCTTC
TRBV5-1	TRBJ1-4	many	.	CASSLDSAGGKLFF	TGCGCCAGCAGCTTAGACAGCGCCGGAGGAAAACTGTTTTTT
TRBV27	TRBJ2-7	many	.	CASSLKGRFYEQYF	TGTGCCAGCAGTTTAAAGGGCAGATTCTACGAGCAGTACTTC
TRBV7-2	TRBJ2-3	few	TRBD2	CASSRLGGGSTDTQYF	TGTGCCAGCAGCCGACTTGGCGGGGGGAGCACAGATACGCAGTATTTT
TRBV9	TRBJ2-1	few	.	CASSVGRGPEQFF	TGTGCCAGCAGCGTAGGTCGGGGCCCTGAGCAGTTCTTC
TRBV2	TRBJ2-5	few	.	CASVGTLGETQYF	TGTGCCAGCGTTGGGACCTTGGGTGAGACCCAGTACTTC
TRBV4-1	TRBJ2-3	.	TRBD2	CASSQEKVSGGTDTQYF	TGCGCCAGCAGCCAAGAAAAGGTTTCCGGGGGGACAGATACGCAGTATTTT
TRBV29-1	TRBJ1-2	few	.	CSVEGYGYTF	TGCAGCGTTGAAGGGTATGGCTACACCTTC
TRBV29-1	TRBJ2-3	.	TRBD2	CSAGGRDQDTQYF	TGCAGCGCGGGCGGGAGGGACCAAGATACGCAGTATTTT
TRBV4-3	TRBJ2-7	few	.	CASSQVYGAHYEQYF	TGCGCCAGCAGCCAAGTTTATGGTGCCCACTACGAGCAGTACTTC
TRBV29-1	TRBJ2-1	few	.	CSVERTVSSYNEQFF	TGCAGCGTTGAAAGGACGGTGAGCTCCTACAATGAGCAGTTCTTC
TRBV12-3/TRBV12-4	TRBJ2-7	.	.	CASSRDLHEQYF	TGTGCCAGCAGCCGGGACCTACACGAGCAGTACTTC
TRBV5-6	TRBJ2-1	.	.	CASSVWRDTSSYNEQFF	TGTGCCAGCAGCGTGTGGCGGGACACCAGCTCCTACAATGAGCAGTTCTTC
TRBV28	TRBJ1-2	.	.	CASSFSAGTYGYTF	TGTGCCAGCAGTTTCTCGGCAGGGACCTATGGCTACACCTTC
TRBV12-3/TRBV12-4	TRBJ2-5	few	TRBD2	CASSISGRRGETQYF	TGTGCCAGCAGCATTAGCGGGAGGCGAGGGGAGACCCAGTACTTC
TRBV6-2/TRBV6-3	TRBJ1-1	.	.	CASRGGRYTEAFF	TGTGCCAGCAGAGGGGGAAGATATACTGAAGCTTTCTTT
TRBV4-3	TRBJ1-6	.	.	CASSQKGQGQGSYNSPLHF	TGCGCCAGCAGCCAAAAGGGGCAGGGGCAGGGCTCCTATAATTCACCCCTCCACTTT
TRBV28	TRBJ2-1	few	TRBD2	CASSSTTSGGRYEQFF	TGTGCCAGCAGCTCTACAACTAGCGGGGGACGGTATGAGCAGTTCTTC
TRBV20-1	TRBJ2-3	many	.	CSARRQSGADTQYF	TGCAGTGCTAGAAGACAGTCCGGGGCAGATACGCAGTATTTT
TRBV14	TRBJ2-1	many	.	CASSQVRLSSYNEQFF	TGTGCCAGCAGCCAAGTACGCCTCAGCTCCTACAATGAGCAGTTCTTC
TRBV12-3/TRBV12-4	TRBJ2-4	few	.	CASSLMGRKNIQYF	TGTGCCAGCAGTTTAATGGGACGGAAAAACATTCAGTACTTC
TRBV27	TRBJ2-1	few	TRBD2	CASSLYGTSGQLYNEQFF	TGTGCCAGCAGTTTATACGGGACTAGCGGGCAACTATACAATGAGCAGTTCTTC
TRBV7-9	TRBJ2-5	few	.	CASSLVLGDRETQYF	TGTGCCAGCAGCTTAGTTTTGGGGGATCGGGAGACCCAGTACTTC
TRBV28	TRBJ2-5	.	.	CASSLGLQKQETQYF	TGTGCCAGCAGCCTCGGACTGCAGAAACAAGAGACCCAGTACTTC
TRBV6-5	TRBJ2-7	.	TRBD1	CASSYGAGGSYEQYF	TGTGCCAGCAGTTACGGGGCAGGGGGCTCCTACGAGCAGTACTTC
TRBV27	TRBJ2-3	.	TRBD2	CASSFIAGEKADTQYF	TGTGCCAGCAGTTTTATAGCGGGAGAGAAGGCAGATACGCAGTATTTT
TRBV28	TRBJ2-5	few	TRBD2	CASSPRGGAVSQYF	TGTGCCAGCAGTCCTCGGGGGGGCGCAGTCTCCCAGTACTTC
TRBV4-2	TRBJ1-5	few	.	CASSQDGRVNQPQHF	TGTGCCAGCAGCCAAGATGGCAGGGTAAATCAGCCCCAGCATTTT
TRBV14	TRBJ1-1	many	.	CASSQGRVNTEAFF	TGTGCCAGCAGCCAAGGGAGAGTGAACACTGAAGCTTTCTTT
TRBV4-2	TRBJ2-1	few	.	CASSQDRYREQFF	TGTGCCAGCAGCCAAGATCGTTACAGAGAGCAGTTCTTC
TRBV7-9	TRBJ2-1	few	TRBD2	CASSPRGDLIYNEQFF	TGTGCCAGCAGCCCTCGGGGGGACCTAATCTACAATGAGCAGTTCTTC
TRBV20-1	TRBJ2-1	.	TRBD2	CSASPGLASFDEQFF	TGCAGTGCTAGTCCGGGACTAGCTTCTTTCGATGAGCAGTTCTTC
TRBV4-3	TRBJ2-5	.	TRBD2	CASSPLLAGGPETQYF	TGCGCCAGCAGCCCACTACTAGCGGGGGGGCCGGAGACCCAGTACTTC
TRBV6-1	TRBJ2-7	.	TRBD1	CASTSTSPGTGVGEQYF	TGTGCCAGCACCTCGACCTCGCCCGGGACAGGGGTCGGCGAGCAGTACTTC
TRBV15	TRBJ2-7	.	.	CATSRAQGSYEQYF	TGTGCCACCAGCAGAGCCCAGGGCTCCTACGAGCAGTACTTC
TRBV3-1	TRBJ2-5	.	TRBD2	CASSLRSGLAGGRETQYF	TGTGCCAGCAGCCTACGATCAGGACTAGCGGGGGGGAGGGAGACCCAGTACTTC
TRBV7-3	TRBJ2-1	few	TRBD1	CASSLPGQGGGNEQFF	TGTGCCAGCAGCCTCCCAGGACAGGGGGGAGGCAATGAGCAGTTCTTC
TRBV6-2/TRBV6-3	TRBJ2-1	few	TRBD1	CASSQTGPNEQFF	TGTGCCAGCAGCCAGACAGGGCCCAATGAGCAGTTCTTC
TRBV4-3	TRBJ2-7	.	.	CASSQDHGQFYEQYF	TGCGCCAGCAGCCAAGACCACGGGCAATTCTACGAGCAGTACTTC
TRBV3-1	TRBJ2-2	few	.	CASSQGAGSGELFF	TGTGCCAGCAGCCAAGGGGCCGGGAGCGGGGAGCTGTTTTTT
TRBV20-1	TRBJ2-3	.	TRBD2	CSARGTSPTDTQYF	TGCAGTGCTAGGGGGACTAGCCCCACAGATACGCAGTATTTT
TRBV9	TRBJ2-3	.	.	CASSGLPPGLPTDTQYF	TGTGCCAGCAGCGGTCTGCCCCCGGGACTCCCCACAGATACGCAGTATTTT